Listed here is a single T cell receptor beta chain. What it binds is unknown. This entry comes from a study of a mutant IDH1 vaccine in newly diagnosed glioma. On the study more broadly: Sex distribution of treated patients was roughly 62% male and roughly 38% female; mean age was about 41 years. Patients got radiotherapy, temozolomide, or both beforehand, and most got both.

CDR1 SGHVS and CDR2 FQNEAQ come from the germline V gene. V lost 3 bases to trimming and J lost 3 bases; unmatched junction nucleotides: 8. The CDR3 sequence is 15 residues long. Regarding time point: week 11, during vaccination. In every dose of vaccine, 300 ug of mutant IDH1 20-mer peptide was given alongside topical imiquimod. The data were produced by immunoSEQ multiplex PCR, yet TCRdb's version contains in-frame clones alone and is incomplete. The sample shows roughly 120,000 clones, around four fifths of them seen only once. The source is a man aged 35 to 55 with glioma. This specimen was PBMCs, taken from a glioma patient whose treatment included an IDH1 peptide vaccine. The chain recombines TRBV7-8 with TRBJ2-7; 7 bases match TRBD2. In nucleotides, the CDR3 is TGTGCCAGCAGCTTCCGGGACTACTCAAACTACGAGCAGTACTTC. This encodes CASSFRDYSNYEQYF.